The clone carrying this T cell receptor beta chain was found many times. TCR beta CDR3 regions were amplified from RNA. During a first-round RT-PCR of the TCR CDR3, the HTBI primer set was used. TCRdb re-called the multiplex PCR reads with MiXCR, one entry per CDR3 protein. The profile shows more than 450,000 distinct CDR3 sequences, around 13% of them singletons. This record comes from a study of T cells in Graves' hyperthyroidism and ophthalmopathy. Source material: blood. This clonotype was sampled from a woman in her thirties or forties with Graves' hyperthyroidism.

The CDR3 DNA follows: TGCAGTGCCCAGTGGGCTGAGCAGTTCTTC. Its protein is CSAQWAEQFF. This rearrangement joins TRBV20-1 to TRBJ2-1; D is undetermined. CDR1 and CDR2 (germline): DFQATT, SNEGSKA (reference sequence). This CDR3 region has 10 residues. V shed 6 bases and J shed 9 bases, with 9 bases lying between them.